This T cell receptor (beta chain) was captured by sequencing in a study of blood T cell repertoires in COVID-19. Study-level background: Spain, Italy and the United States supplied samples that represented acute and convalescent COVID-19. From T cells, B-cell-depleted T cells, or PBMCs came the material, which was cDNA or gDNA.

The method was immunoSEQ multiplex PCR; TCRdb's version includes in-frame clones alone and lacks a portion of them. The sample includes roughly 250,000 clones, 70% to 90% of them seen just once. Germline lookup yields CDR1 SEHNR and CDR2 FQNEAQ (reference sequence). The ends were cut back, 5 bases at V and 6 bases at J, with 5 bases in the middle. This CDR3 region has 11 residues. This chain uses TRBV7-9 with TRBJ2-1; D call uncertain. The sample consisted of peripheral blood. This TCR derives from a woman between 40 and 50 years old who had recovered from COVID-19. DNA of the CDR3: TGTGCCAGCAGCAGAGGCAATGAGCAGTTCTTC. Translation: CASSRGNEQFF.